These 28 T cell receptor beta chains were all obtained from the same sample, sequenced in a study of shared clonotypes between healthy human individuals. The data were produced by immunoSEQ multiplex PCR, yet TCRdb's version contains in-frame clones alone and is incomplete. The sample consists of about 110,000 clones, around 68% of them appearing once. Sample: memory CD8+ T cells sorted from blood. Indicated subset: CD45RO+ cells pooled with CCR7-negative TemRA cells. The receptors originated from a young woman in good health.

This clone was seen a few times. This same CDR3 is encoded by further DNA sequences in the sample. The chain couples TRBV6-1 to TRBJ2-7; possibly TRBD1 for D (6 bases). V was trimmed by 0 bases and J by 0 bases, leaving 6 bases between them. This CDR3 contains 14 residues. Germline V gives CDR1 MNHNS, CDR2 SASEGT. The DNA of the CDR3 is TGTGCCAGCAGTGAAGCGGACAGCTCCTACGAGCAGTACTTC. It codes for CASSEADSSYEQYF.

The rearrangement joins TRBV2 to TRBJ1-4; no definite D call. Germline lookup yields CDR1 SNHLY and CDR2 FYNNEI. CDR3 length: 15 amino acids. V was trimmed by 6 bases and J by 0 bases, leaving 11 bases between them. CDR3 sequence (DNA): TGTGCCAGCAGACGGGAATCGGCAACTAATGAAAAACTGTTTTTT. Protein product: CASRRESATNEKLFF.

This clone was observed a single time. The V call is TRBV5-1, the J call TRBJ1-4; unclear D gene. Between the trimmed V and J ends, which lost 5 bases and 0 bases, there was a span of 20 bases. Germline loops: CDR1 SGHRS, CDR2 YFSETQ. CDR3 size: 18 residues. CDR3 region: CASRLGRRVGSTNEKLFF. The CDR3 nucleotides read TGCGCCAGCAGGCTCGGGCGGCGCGTCGGTTCAACTAATGAAAAACTGTTTTTT. The whole variable domain, remainder taken from reference TRBV5-1 and TRBJ1-4, is KAGVTQTPRYLIKTRGQQVTLSCSPISGHRSVSWYQQTPGQGLQFLFEYFSETQRNKGNFPGRFSGRQFSNSRSEMNVSTLELGDSALYLCASRLGRRVGSTNEKLFFGSGTQLSVL.

The V gene is TRBV5-8, the J gene TRBJ2-5, with 7 bases fitting TRBD1. The end of the DNA fits TRBJ2-7 better, so the J call may be wrong. Germline lookup yields CDR1 SGHTS and CDR2 YDEGEE. The CDR3 spans 14 residues. The CDR3 loop is CASSGGDSSYEQYF. In DNA, the CDR3 is TGTGCCAGCAGCGGTGGGGACAGCTCCTACGAGCAGTACTTC.

By frequency in the sample, this clone is medium-sized. This chain links TRBV14 with TRBJ2-7; 13 bases align to TRBD2. The germline gives CDR1 SGHDN, CDR2 FVKESK. J was trimmed by 2 bases and V by 3 bases; bases with no gene match: 13. The CDR3 sequence is 19 residues long. This CDR3 reads CASSQYPGTSGKDPYEQYF. The CDR3 nucleotides are TGTGCCAGCAGCCAGTACCCCGGGACTAGCGGGAAAGACCCCTACGAGCAGTACTTC.

The rearrangement links TRBV29-1 to TRBJ2-1; D is uncertain. CDR3 length: 15 amino acids. V was clipped by 2 bases and J by 1 base, with 12 bases between them. Looked up from germline, CDR1 is SQVTM and CDR2 is ANQGSEA. CDR3 amino acids: CSVESWQESYNEQFF. The CDR3 region has the DNA TGCAGCGTTGAATCCTGGCAGGAATCCTACAATGAGCAGTTCTTC.

The chain recombines TRBV4-2 with TRBJ2-1, with 7 bases matching TRBD2. V trimming: 4 bases; J trimming: 0 bases; junction bases outside the gene matches: 6. Germline-derived CDR1 and CDR2 are LGHNA and YNFKEQ. The CDR3 is 16 residues long. The CDR3 region is CASSRSAGASYNEQFF. CDR3 coding DNA: TGTGCCAGCAGCCGTTCGGCGGGAGCCTCCTACAATGAGCAGTTCTTC.

The chain couples TRBV11-2 to TRBJ2-7, with TRBD1 matching 10 bases. Germline lookup yields CDR1 SGHAT and CDR2 FQNNGV. The trim removed 5 bases at V and 4 bases at J, leaving 5 bases unmatched. The CDR3 loop spans 14 amino acids. The chain's CDR3 is CASSLRTGGYEQYF. DNA of the CDR3: TGTGCCAGCAGCCTTCGGACAGGGGGTTACGAGCAGTACTTC.

The rearrangement links TRBV29-1 to TRBJ2-7, with 7 bases matching TRBD2. Losses at the gene ends were 7 bases for V and 5 bases for J; bases not matched to a gene: 17. The CDR3 totals 15 residues. In germline, CDR1 is SQVTM, CDR2 ANQGSEA. The CDR3 region has the DNA TGCAGCGCCTGTCCCTTGGGGGGGGACTACCACGAGCAGTACTTC. Translation gives CSACPLGGDYHEQYF.

The chain recombines TRBV7-8 with TRBJ1-1; D ambiguous. Trimming removed 4 bases from V and 3 bases from J, with 18 bases in between. The CDR3 consists of 16 residues. CDR1 is SGHVS, CDR2 FQNEAQ, per germline. The CDR3 bases are TGTGCCAGCAGCTATAGAGCCTACTATAGGTACACTGAAGCTTTCTTT. This translates into CASSYRAYYRYTEAFF.

At least ten counts were recorded for this clone. This rearrangement joins TRBV28 to TRBJ2-3; perhaps TRBD2 as D (5 bases). The CDR3 contains 12 residues. V shed 8 bases and J shed 3 bases, with 9 bases lying between them. Germline CDR1 is MDHEN and CDR2 is SYDVKM. CDR3 coding DNA: TGTGCCAGCCTCTCGGGGACAGATACGCAGTATTTT. Encoded protein: CASLSGTDTQYF.

The chain has TRBV27 and TRBJ2-1, with D hard to call. The CDR3 extends over 15 amino acids. The V gene lost 1 base and the J gene lost 3 bases, with 10 bases spanning the gap. CDR1 and CDR2 (germline): MNHEY, SMNVEV (reference sequence). DNA of the CDR3: TGTGCCAGCAGTTTATTCCACTCCGTCTACAATGAGCAGTTCTTC. Translated: CASSLFHSVYNEQFF.

V gene TRBV7-8 combines with J gene TRBJ2-7; D gene uncertain. The germline gives CDR1 SGHVS, CDR2 FQNEAQ. This CDR3 is 13 amino acids long. Trimming cost V 5 bases and J 2 bases, with 10 bases left between them. Written as DNA, the CDR3 is TGTGCCAGCAGCCCTGGGCCTACCTACGAGCAGTACTTC. Residues: CASSPGPTYEQYF. Using reference TRBV7-8 and TRBJ2-7 for the parts outside the CDR3, the full variable domain is GAGVSQSPRYKVAKRGQDVALRCDPISGHVSLFWYQQALGQGPEFLTYFQNEAQLDKSGLPSDRFFAERPEGSVSTLKIQRTQQEDSAVYLCASSPGPTYEQYFGPGTRLTVT.

This sequence joins TRBV6-1 and TRBJ2-1; D possibly corresponds to TRBD2 (6 bases). The germline V gene encodes CDR1 MNHNS and CDR2 SASEGT. CDR3 length equals 15 residues. V was clipped by 6 bases and J by 6 bases, with 18 bases between them. The CDR3 sequence is CASSLLSGDSNEQFF. CDR3 coding DNA: TGTGCCAGCAGCCTGCTTTCGGGAGATAGCAATGAGCAGTTCTTC.

The chain has TRBV7-2 and TRBJ2-1; TRBD2 agrees at 7 bases. In germline, CDR1 is SGHTA, CDR2 FQGNSA. This CDR3 is 17 amino acids long. The ends lost 1 base at V and 2 bases at J; junction bases unmatched: 8. CDR3 DNA sequence: TGTGCCAGCAGCTTAGTCCTACTAGCGCCCACCTACAATGAGCAGTTCTTC. This codes for CASSLVLLAPTYNEQFF. Filled out from reference TRBV7-2 and TRBJ2-1, the complete variable domain reads GAGVSQSPSNKVTEKGKDVELRCDPISGHTALYWYRQSLGQGLEFLIYFQGNSAPDKSGLPSDRFSAERTGGSVSTLTIQRTQQEDSAVYLCASSLVLLAPTYNEQFFGPGTRLTVL.

Remarks on this clone: Germline and junction disagree at one end, which may indicate a read error. The V gene is TRBV7-3, the J gene TRBJ1-1, with no clear D. In germline, CDR1 is SGHTA, CDR2 FQGTGA. This CDR3 has 14 amino acids. CDR3 amino acids: CASSASTGNTEAFF. CDR3 sequence (DNA): TGCGCCAGCAGCGCGTCGACGGGGAACACTGAAGCTTTCTTT.

This clone was seen a few times. The V call is TRBV30, the J call TRBJ1-1; the D is unclear. The CDR3 is 11 amino acids. V gave up 2 bases and J gave up 3 bases, with 4 bases separating them. Germline CDR1 is GTSNPN and CDR2 is SVGIG (reference sequence). In nucleotides, the CDR3 is TGTGCCTGGAGTTGGGACACTGAAGCTTTCTTT. This codes for CAWSWDTEAFF.

This sequence joins TRBV19 and TRBJ1-2, with 9 positions matching TRBD1. CDR1 is LNHDA, CDR2 SQIVND, per germline (reference sequence). Losses at the gene ends were 3 bases for V and 4 bases for J; bases not matched to a gene: 9. The CDR3 consists of 16 residues. CDR3 sequence: CASSISDRGTIYGYTF. The CDR3 nucleotides read TGTGCCAGTAGTATCTCCGACAGGGGGACAATCTATGGCTACACCTTC.

The chain has TRBV5-6 and TRBJ2-1; possible D gene TRBD2, 7 bases. The CDR3 sequence is 16 residues long. V lost 4 bases to trimming and J lost 8 bases, with 22 bases between them. CDR1 is SGHDT, CDR2 YYEEEE, per germline. The CDR3 here is CASSLAGGGSFDEQFF. In nucleotides, the CDR3 is TGTGCCAGCAGCCTGGCCGGGGGCGGGAGTTTCGATGAGCAGTTCTTC. The entire variable domain, with the rest obtained from reference TRBV5-6 and TRBJ2-1, is as follows: DAGVTQSPTHLIKTRGQQVTLRCSPKSGHDTVSWYQQALGQGPQFIFQYYEEEERQRGNFPDRFSGHQFPNYSSELNVNALLLGDSALYLCASSLAGGGSFDEQFFGPGTRLTVL.

The gene calls are TRBV6-4 and TRBJ2-3; the match to TRBD2 covers 9 bases. The CDR3 consists of 15 residues. Germline CDR1 and CDR2: MRHNA and SNTAGT. V shed 3 bases and J 5 bases; nucleotides not matched to a gene: 6. The CDR3 DNA reads as TGTGCCAGCAGTGAGGTAGCGGGAGCGGGAGATACGCAGTATTTT. Its protein is CASSEVAGAGDTQYF.

This clone was counted once. The rearrangement joins TRBV6-5 to TRBJ2-1; 8 nucleotides line up with TRBD2. The junction had 8 bases not matched to a gene; V was cut back by 0 bases and J by 7 bases. In germline, CDR1 is MNHEY, CDR2 SVGAGI. The CDR3 has 16 amino acids. CDR3 in DNA: TGTGCCAGCAGTTACTCAACGAGCGGGAGAGCGAATGAGCAGTTCTTC. Protein product: CASSYSTSGRANEQFF.

The V and J genes are TRBV6-1 and TRBJ2-7; 7 nucleotides match TRBD2. Germline trimming cut 7 bases from V and 2 bases from J; bases unmatched to any gene: 8. The CDR3 runs to 14 residues. CDR1 and CDR2 from the germline V gene are MNHNS and SASEGT. CDR3 DNA sequence: TGTGCCAGCATCGCGGGACTACCGACCTACGAGCAGTACTTC. As protein: CASIAGLPTYEQYF.

This clone was counted between two and nine times. The V and J genes are TRBV4-1 and TRBJ1-2, with D possibly TRBD1 on 6 matching bases. The CDR3 is 15 residues long. The germline V gene has CDR1 MGHRA and CDR2 YSYEKL. With 0 bases removed from V and 8 bases from J, the gap between germline ends came to 16 bases. The CDR3 sequence is CASSQEPGARRGYTF. CDR3 bases: TGCGCCAGCAGCCAAGAACCGGGGGCGCGGAGGGGCTACACCTTC.

The rearrangement links TRBV6-1 to TRBJ1-5; D is perhaps TRBD1 (6 bases). V was trimmed by 4 bases and J by 3 bases, leaving 13 bases between them. Germline V lookup: CDR1 MNHNS, CDR2 SASEGT. The CDR3 is 15 amino acids. The CDR3 loop is CASSGGQVVNQPQHF. The CDR3 nucleotides are TGTGCCAGCAGTGGGGGGCAGGTGGTCAATCAGCCCCAGCATTTT.

As DNA, the CDR3 is TGTGCCAGTAGCAGGGCAGCCAACCTCGGCTCCGGGGAGCTGTTTTTT. It translates to CASSRAANLGSGELFF. The rearrangement uses TRBV19 and TRBJ2-2, with D tentatively TRBD1 (5 bases). This CDR3 has 16 residues. V lost 6 bases and J 6 bases, leaving 20 bases between the germline ends. Germline V gene sequence: CDR1 LNHDA, CDR2 SQIVND (reference sequence).

With respect to this clone: Being one base from a much bigger clone, this may be a read error. Other nucleotide sequences in the sample specify the same CDR3. The chain couples TRBV7-9 to TRBJ2-7; possibly TRBD1 or TRBD2 for D (5 bases each). Trimming removed 4 bases from V and 2 bases from J, with 15 bases in between. Looked up from germline, CDR1 is SEHNR and CDR2 is FQNEAQ (reference sequence). CDR3 length equals 15 residues. The CDR3 DNA reads as TGTGCCAGCAGCTCAACGGGGCCGGAAACCTACGAGCAGTACTTC. Amino acids: CASSSTGPETYEQYF.

The rearrangement links TRBV27 to TRBJ1-1, with 7 bases aligning to TRBD1. V shed 2 bases and J 1 base; nucleotides not matched to a gene: 1. Germline assignment: CDR1 MNHEY and CDR2 SMNVEV (reference sequence). The CDR3 is 14 residues long. The CDR3 nucleotides read TGTGCCAGCAGTTTAACAGGGGCGAACACTGAAGCTTTCTTT. Residues: CASSLTGANTEAFF.

The genes are TRBV7-6 and TRBJ2-5; D tentatively fits TRBD1 or TRBD2 (5 bases each). Germline V gene sequence: CDR1 SGHVS, CDR2 FNYEAQ. This CDR3 has 15 amino acids. V shed 7 bases and J shed 1 base, with 16 bases lying between them. The DNA of the CDR3 is TGTGCCAGCATTCATGGGGGTGGTCGCCAAGAGACCCAGTACTTC. Amino acids: CASIHGGGRQETQYF. Using reference TRBV7-6 and TRBJ2-5 for the parts outside the CDR3, the full variable domain is GAGVSQSPRYKVTKRGQDVALRCDPISGHVSLYWYRQALGQGPEFLTYFNYEAQQDKSGLPNDRFSAERPEGSISTLTIQRTEQRDSAMYRCASIHGGGRQETQYFGPGTRLLVL.